One sample yielded the 29 T cell receptor beta chains listed below, sequenced in a study of tumor and adjacent non-tumor tissue in lung cancer. No cell sorting was done before RNA was extracted from the tissue. This non-tumor lung sample came from over 3 cm beyond the tumor edge. TCRbeta libraries were built with three rounds of nested PCR, modified from ARM-PCR. TCRdb redid the calling of the multiplex PCR reads with MiXCR, one entry per CDR3 protein. Of under 95,000 distinct CDR3 sequences in the sample, about four fifths were seen once. Sequencing input: distant non-tumor lung tissue. These receptors originate from a man in his 60s with non-small cell lung cancer.

The sample holds many counts of this clonotype. The chain links TRBV5-1 to TRBJ1-2, with TRBD1 matching 9 bases. The V segment lost 1 base and the J segment 10 bases; nucleotides outside the gene matches: 8. This CDR3 has 14 residues. CDR1 and CDR2 (germline): SGHRS, YFSETQ. The CDR3 DNA reads as TGCGCCAGCAGCTTGATCGGGACAGGGAGGGACTACACCTTC. Its protein is CASSLIGTGRDYTF.

This sequence joins TRBV11-1 and TRBJ2-3; D not certain. V was cut by 10 bases and J by 7 bases, with 15 bases left in between. This CDR3 has 12 amino acids. Germline CDR1 SGHAT, CDR2 FQDESV (reference sequence). In DNA form, the CDR3 reads TGTGCCAACAGTCTTAGACCATATACGCAGTATTTT. Protein product: CANSLRPYTQYF.

This clonotype was seen repeatedly, ten times or more. The V and J genes are TRBV29-1 and TRBJ2-2; D gene ambiguous. The V end lost 3 bases, the J end lost 2 bases, and 10 bases lay between the germline ends. The CDR3 length is 14 residues. CDR1 is SQVTM and CDR2 is ANQGSEA in the germline V gene. The CDR3 region has the DNA TGCAGCGTTGACAGACAAGGAAACACCGGGGAGCTGTTTTTT. This sequence encodes CSVDRQGNTGELFF.

This chain links TRBV29-1 with TRBJ2-3; possibly TRBD1 for D (7 bases). The CDR3 is made up of 14 amino acids. Germline V gene sequence: CDR1 SQVTM, CDR2 ANQGSEA. CDR3 loop: CNAGGGQSSDTQYF. The CDR3, as DNA: TGCAACGCCGGAGGGGGACAGTCATCGGATACGCAGTATTTT.

Notes on this clonotype: The junction differs from germline at one of its ends, possibly a read error. The genes are TRBV4-2 and TRBJ2-7; D uncertain. The CDR3 loop spans 16 amino acids. In germline, CDR1 is LGHNA, CDR2 YNFKEQ. The DNA for the CDR3 is TGTGCCAGCAGCCAAGATAGAGGCTTCCCCTCCCACGAGCACTACTTC. Translated, it gives CASSQDRGFPSHEHYF.

Concerning this clonotype: Because the CDR3 is missing its conserved closing phenylalanine or tryptophan, this is likely a read error. V usage is TRBV6-5 and J usage is TRBJ1-5, with 8 bases aligning to TRBD1. This CDR3 is 15 amino acids long. The V gene's germline CDR1 is MNHEY and CDR2 SVGAGI. The CDR3 sequence: CASSYSGQGSQPQHY. CDR3 in DNA: TGTGCCAGTAGTTACAGTGGACAGGGTAGCCAGCCCCAGCATTAT.

The rearrangement joins TRBV11-2 to TRBJ1-1; D might be TRBD1 (5 bases). Germline CDR1 SGHAT, CDR2 FQNNGV. V shed 6 bases and J shed 7 bases, with 18 bases lying between them. The CDR3 is 14 amino acids. The CDR3 bases are TGTGCCAGCAGTTTCCCACTGGGGCATCATGAAGCTTTCTTT. Amino acids: CASSFPLGHHEAFF.

With respect to this clonotype: Compared with germline, one end of the junction differs, possibly owing to a read error. V usage is TRBV6-2 or TRBV6-3 and J usage is TRBJ2-6, with D uncertain. The CDR3 has 14 amino acids. CDR1 is MNHEY, CDR2 SVGEGT, per germline. CDR3 protein: CVSSYSSGANVLTF. CDR3 DNA: TGTGTCAGCAGTTACTCCTCTGGTGCCAACGTCCTGACTTTC.

The chain links TRBV11-3 to TRBJ2-7; no firm D call. The V and J ends lost 6 bases and 5 bases respectively, with 20 bases between them. Per germline, CDR1 SGHNT and CDR2 YENEEA. The CDR3 covers 15 residues. The CDR3 DNA is TGTGCCAGCAGGAGAGGTGGTGGTAGGATCAACGAGCAGTACTTC. Protein product: CASRRGGGRINEQYF.

Only a few counts were recorded for this clonotype. CDR3 sequence: CASSEDINEQFF. The CDR3 nucleotides read TGTGCCAGCAGTGAAGACATCAATGAGCAGTTCTTC. The chain is built from TRBV2 and TRBJ2-1; D remains unclear. CDR3 length: 12 residues. Germline V gene data show CDR1 as SNHLY and CDR2 as FYNNEI. Trimming cost V 1 base and J 6 bases, with 4 bases left between them.

Of note for this clonotype: This may arise from a read error, as a much more abundant clone is one base away. The CDR3 ends on some other residue instead of the conserved phenylalanine or tryptophan, so this is likely a read error. No DNA is shown, since the ends of the CDR3 on it are uncertain; the CDR3 is the one TCRdb lists. V usage is TRBV11-3 and J usage is TRBJ2-3; the table gives TRBD1 as D, unverified against the DNA. The CDR3 comprises 12 residues, both ends counted. Germline V gene data show CDR1 as SGHNT and CDR2 as YENEEA. The CDR3 region is CASRGGADTRYY.

This rearrangement joins TRBV6-1 to TRBJ2-2, with 7 bases fitting TRBD1. The germline gives CDR1 MNHNS, CDR2 SASEGT. The CDR3 contains 17 residues. Trimming at V came to 7 bases and at J to 7 bases, leaving 18 bases not matched to a gene. DNA of the CDR3: TGTGCCAGCACCCCAAAGGGGGCTCCTACTTCTAGCGGGGAGCTGTTTTTT. Translation: CASTPKGAPTSSGELFF.

As for this clonotype: Its ends do not fully match the called genes, so a read error is possible. The genes are TRBV11-3 and TRBJ1-6; D might be TRBD1 (6 bases). This CDR3 contains 13 residues. Germline V gene sequence: CDR1 SGHNT, CDR2 YENEEA. The CDR3 reads CASSALDRSHLHF. The CDR3 DNA sequence: TGTGCCAGCAGCGCCCTGGACAGATCACACCTCCACTTT.

Regarding this clonotype: Germline and junction disagree at one end, which may indicate a read error. The V gene is TRBV6-5, the J gene TRBJ2-2, with TRBD2 matching 13 bases. The CDR3 contains 18 residues. Germline loops: CDR1 MNHEY, CDR2 SVGAGI. CDR3 sequence: CASSYSIGLAGVSGKLFF. The CDR3 DNA is TGTGCCAGCAGTTACTCGATAGGACTAGCGGGAGTTTCCGGGAAGCTGTTTTTT.

The rearrangement links TRBV10-2 to TRBJ2-1; TRBD1 or TRBD2 may be the D gene (5 bases each). The ends were cut back, 3 bases at V and 14 bases at J, with 20 bases in the middle. CDR3 length: 14 amino acids. The germline V gene encodes CDR1 WSHSY and CDR2 SAAADI. The CDR3 DNA is TGCGCCAGCAGTGAACACTCCGTCGGGGCCGAGAAGTTCTTC. Translating it yields CASSEHSVGAEKFF.

This rearrangement joins TRBV20-1 to TRBJ2-7; D unclear. Germline CDR1 DFQATT, CDR2 SNEGSKA (reference sequence). The germline V and J ends were trimmed by 0 bases and 4 bases, with 19 bases remaining between them. The CDR3 covers 16 residues. CDR3: CSARDFMAQDAYEQYF. CDR3 bases: TGCAGTGCTAGAGACTTCATGGCTCAAGATGCGTACGAGCAGTACTTC.

The chain recombines TRBV20-1 with TRBJ2-1; D uncertain. The CDR3 spans 11 residues. Trimming removed 3 bases from V and 15 bases from J, with 15 bases in between. Germline assignment: CDR1 DFQATT and CDR2 SNEGSKA (reference sequence). As DNA, the CDR3 is TGCAGTGCTAGCAGAAACCCAGACGTGTTCTTC. This sequence encodes CSASRNPDVFF.

This clonotype showed up just once. This is likely a read error, given that the CDR3 carries no conserved phenylalanine or tryptophan at its end. This rearrangement joins TRBV20-1 to TRBJ2-1; the D gene is possibly TRBD2 (7 bases). The CDR3 loop spans 14 amino acids. The V end was cut by 5 bases, the J end by 8 bases, with 19 bases between. The germline V gene encodes CDR1 DFQATT and CDR2 SNEGSKA (reference sequence). The CDR3 protein is CSAPRGAGAYEQFL. For the CDR3, the DNA is TGCAGTGCTCCTCGAGGCGCGGGGGCGTATGAGCAGTTCCTC.

Note on this clonotype: Relative to the germline gene, one junction end is altered; a read error may explain this. The chain employs TRBV11-1 and TRBJ2-1; 11 bases agree with TRBD2. Germline CDR1 reads SGHAT; CDR2 reads FQDESV (reference sequence). The CDR3 runs 15 residues. CDR3 region: CPSSSSSGGMNEQFF. In DNA, the CDR3 is TGTCCCAGCAGCTCCTCTAGCGGGGGGATGAATGAGCAGTTCTTC.

At least ten counts were recorded for this clonotype. This chain uses TRBV20-1 with TRBJ1-5; D gene unclear. Germline-derived CDR1 and CDR2 are DFQATT and SNEGSKA (reference sequence). V lost 1 base, J lost 1 base, and 11 bases lay in between. The CDR3 sequence is 15 residues long. CDR3 sequence (DNA): TGCAGTGCTAGAGTCTCTTTGGAGAGCAATCAGCCCCAGCATTTT. It specifies CSARVSLESNQPQHF.

This rearrangement joins TRBV20-1 to TRBJ1-3; D ambiguous. The germline V gene encodes CDR1 DFQATT and CDR2 SNEGSKA (reference sequence). The CDR3 is 11 residues long. Trimming cost V 7 bases and J 10 bases, with 14 bases left between them. CDR3 sequence (DNA): TGCAGTGTCGGGGTTTTTGAAACCATATATTTT. Translation: CSVGVFETIYF.

Details on this clonotype: Its ends do not fully match the called genes, so a read error is possible. The V call is TRBV6-5, the J call TRBJ1-5, with TRBD1 matching 9 bases. The CDR3 covers 17 residues. Germline CDR1 reads MNHEY; CDR2 reads SVGAGI. CDR3 DNA sequence: TGTGCCAGCAGCAGGACAGGGGATGGCAATAGCAATCAGTCCCAGCAATTT. Amino acid sequence: CASSRTGDGNSNQSQQF.

V usage is TRBV6-1 and J usage is TRBJ2-1; 10 nucleotides agree with TRBD2. The germline gives CDR1 MNHNS, CDR2 SASEGT. The CDR3 length is 15 residues. The CDR3 DNA reads as TGTGTCTGCAGTGCTCTAGCGGGAGCCCTCAATGAGCAGTTCTTC. Its protein is CVCSALAGALNEQFF.

Comments on this clonotype: The final CDR3 position lacks the conserved phenylalanine or tryptophan, pointing to a likely read error. The V gene is TRBV11-3, the J gene TRBJ2-3; TRBD2 matches at 11 bases. With V trimmed by 5 bases and J by 3 bases, 7 bases remained unmatched. The V gene's germline CDR1 is SGHNT and CDR2 YENEEA. The CDR3 has 16 residues. CDR3 nucleotides: TGTGCCAGCAGCCTGTTAGCGGGGGGGGGAACAGATACGCAGTATGTT. This sequence encodes CASSLLAGGGTDTQYV.

Details on this clonotype: It is likely a read error, because the conserved phenylalanine at the end of the CDR3 is missing. The V and J genes are TRBV11-2 and TRBJ1-1, with D perhaps matching TRBD1 (5 bases). Trimming shortened V by 1 base and J by 6 bases, and 12 bases separated the two germline ends. Looked up from germline, CDR1 is SGHAT and CDR2 is FQNNGV. The CDR3 has 14 residues. DNA for the CDR3: TGTGCCAGCAGCTTAGCCGGGAGGGGCTCTGAAGCTTTCCTC. As protein: CASSLAGRGSEAFL.

The chain employs TRBV28 and TRBJ2-2; D not certain. The germline V and J ends were trimmed by 5 bases and 0 bases, with 10 bases remaining between them. This CDR3 has 15 residues. Germline V CDR1 and CDR2: MDHEN, SYDVKM. CDR3 sequence reads: CASSALDSNTGELFF. CDR3 sequence (DNA): TGTGCCAGCAGTGCCCTAGACTCGAACACCGGGGAGCTGTTTTTT.

The chain combines TRBV11-2 with TRBJ2-1; D is unresolved. There are 15 residues in the CDR3. Between the trimmed V and J ends, which lost 4 bases and 6 bases, there was a span of 16 bases. From germline, CDR1 is SGHAT and CDR2 FQNNGV. CDR3 sequence (DNA): TGTGCCAGCAGCTCAGATCGGTCTAGTCCCAATGAGCAGTTCTTC. It translates to CASSSDRSSPNEQFF.

Comments on this clonotype: A read error is likely, as this CDR3 ends without the conserved phenylalanine or tryptophan. The chain combines TRBV29-1 with TRBJ2-5, with 10 bases matching TRBD2. Trimming cost V 3 bases and J 1 base; bases outside gene matches: 8. CDR3 length: 16 amino acids. Germline V gene sequence: CDR1 SQVTM, CDR2 ANQGSEA. CDR3 sequence (DNA): TGCAGCGTTGAGGCGACTAGCGGGCGCATCCAAGAGACCCAGTACTCC. This translates into CSVEATSGRIQETQYS.

About this clonotype itself: Compared with germline, one end of the junction differs, possibly owing to a read error. CDR3 region: CASSLESGGEQCF. The CDR3 DNA reads as TGTGCCAGTAGCTTAGAGTCGGGGGGGGAGCAGTGCTTC. The chain employs TRBV11-2 and TRBJ2-7, with TRBD2 matching 8 bases. There are 13 residues in the CDR3. Germline values: CDR1 SGHAT, CDR2 FQNNGV.